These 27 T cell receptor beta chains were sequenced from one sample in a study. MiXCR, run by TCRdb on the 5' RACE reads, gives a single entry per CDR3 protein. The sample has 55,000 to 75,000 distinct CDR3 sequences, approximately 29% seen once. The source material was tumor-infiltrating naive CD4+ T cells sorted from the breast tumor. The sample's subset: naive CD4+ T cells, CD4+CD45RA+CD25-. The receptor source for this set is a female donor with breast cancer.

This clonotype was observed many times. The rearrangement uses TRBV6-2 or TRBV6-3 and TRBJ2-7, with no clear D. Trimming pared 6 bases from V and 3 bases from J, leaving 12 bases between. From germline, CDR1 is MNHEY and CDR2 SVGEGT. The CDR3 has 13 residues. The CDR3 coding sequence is TGTGCCAGCAGAAAGCAGGCGGACTACGAGCAGTACTTC. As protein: CASRKQADYEQYF.

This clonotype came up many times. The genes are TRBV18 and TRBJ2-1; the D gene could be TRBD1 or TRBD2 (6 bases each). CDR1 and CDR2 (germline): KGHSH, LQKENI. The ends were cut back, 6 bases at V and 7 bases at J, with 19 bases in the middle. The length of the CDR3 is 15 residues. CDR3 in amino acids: CASSPGGGERNEQFF. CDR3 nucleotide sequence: TGTGCCAGCTCCCCAGGAGGGGGAGAGAGAAATGAGCAGTTCTTC.

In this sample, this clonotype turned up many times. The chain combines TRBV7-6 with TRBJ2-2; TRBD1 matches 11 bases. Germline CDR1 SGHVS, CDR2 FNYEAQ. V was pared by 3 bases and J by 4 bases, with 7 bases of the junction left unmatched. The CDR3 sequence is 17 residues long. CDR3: CASSFGQGARLTGELFF. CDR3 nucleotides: TGTGCCAGCAGCTTCGGACAGGGGGCGCGCCTCACCGGGGAGCTGTTTTTT.

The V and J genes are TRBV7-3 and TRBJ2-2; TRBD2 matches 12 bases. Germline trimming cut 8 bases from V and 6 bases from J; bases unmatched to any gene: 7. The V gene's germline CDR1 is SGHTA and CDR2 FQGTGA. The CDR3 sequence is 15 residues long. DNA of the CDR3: TGTGCCAGCCACCCTAGCGGGGGGGCCCCCGGGGAGCTGTTTTTT. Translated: CASHPSGGAPGELFF. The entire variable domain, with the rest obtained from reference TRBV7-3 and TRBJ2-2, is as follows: GAGVSQTPSNKVTEKGKYVELRCDPISGHTALYWYRQSLGQGPEFLIYFQGTGAADDSGLPNDRFFAVRPEGSVSTLKIQRTERGDSAVYLCASHPSGGAPGELFFGEGSRLTVL.

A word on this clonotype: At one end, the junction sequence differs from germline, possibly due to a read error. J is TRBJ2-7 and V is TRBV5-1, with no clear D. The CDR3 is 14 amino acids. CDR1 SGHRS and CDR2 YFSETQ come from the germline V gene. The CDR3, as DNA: TGCACCAGCAGCTTGGACGGAAGCTCCTACGTGCAGTACTTC. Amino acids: CTSSLDGSSYVQYF.

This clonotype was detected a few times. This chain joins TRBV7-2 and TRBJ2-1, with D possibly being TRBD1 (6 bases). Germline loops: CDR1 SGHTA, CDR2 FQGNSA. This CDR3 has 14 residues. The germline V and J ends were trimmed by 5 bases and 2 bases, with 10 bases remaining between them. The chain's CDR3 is CASSRTATYNEQFF. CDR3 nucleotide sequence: TGTGCCAGCAGCCGGACAGCCACCTACAATGAGCAGTTCTTC.

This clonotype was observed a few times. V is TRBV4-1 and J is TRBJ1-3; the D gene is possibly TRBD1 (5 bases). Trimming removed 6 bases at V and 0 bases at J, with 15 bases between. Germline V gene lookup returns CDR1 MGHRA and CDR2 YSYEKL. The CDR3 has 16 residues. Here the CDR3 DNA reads TGCGCCAGCAGTGAAGGGGCCCCCAGCTCTGGAAACACCATATATTTT. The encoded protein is CASSEGAPSSGNTIYF.

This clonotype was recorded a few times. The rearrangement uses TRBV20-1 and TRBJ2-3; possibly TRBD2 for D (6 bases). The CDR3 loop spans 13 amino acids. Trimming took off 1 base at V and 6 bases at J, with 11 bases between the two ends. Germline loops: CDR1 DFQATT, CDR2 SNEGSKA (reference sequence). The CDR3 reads CSARGGRRDTQYF. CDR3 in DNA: TGCAGTGCTAGAGGAGGGAGGCGGGATACGCAGTATTTT.

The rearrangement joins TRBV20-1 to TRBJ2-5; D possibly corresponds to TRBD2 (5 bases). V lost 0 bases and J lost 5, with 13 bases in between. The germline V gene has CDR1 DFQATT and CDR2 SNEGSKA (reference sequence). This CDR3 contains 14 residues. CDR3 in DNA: TGCAGTGCTAGAGATCGTGGGAGAGCCGAGACCCAGTACTTC. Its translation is CSARDRGRAETQYF.

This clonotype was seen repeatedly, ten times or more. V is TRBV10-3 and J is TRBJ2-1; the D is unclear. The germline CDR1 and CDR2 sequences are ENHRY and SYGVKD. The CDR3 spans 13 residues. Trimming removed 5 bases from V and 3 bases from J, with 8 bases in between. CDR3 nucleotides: TGTGCCATCAGTAGGGCCAACTACAATGAGCAGTTCTTC. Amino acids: CAISRANYNEQFF.

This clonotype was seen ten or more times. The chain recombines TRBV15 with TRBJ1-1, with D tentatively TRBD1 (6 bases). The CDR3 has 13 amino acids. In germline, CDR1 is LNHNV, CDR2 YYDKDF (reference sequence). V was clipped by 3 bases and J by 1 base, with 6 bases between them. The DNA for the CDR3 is TGTGCCACCAGCAGGACAGGGAACACTGAAGCTTTCTTT. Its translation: CATSRTGNTEAFF. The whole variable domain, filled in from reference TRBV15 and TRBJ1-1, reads DAMVIQNPRYQVTQFGKPVTLSCSQTLNHNVMYWYQQKSSQAPKLLFHYYDKDFNNEADTPDNFQSRRPNTSFCFLDIRSPGLGDTAMYLCATSRTGNTEAFFGQGTRLTVV.

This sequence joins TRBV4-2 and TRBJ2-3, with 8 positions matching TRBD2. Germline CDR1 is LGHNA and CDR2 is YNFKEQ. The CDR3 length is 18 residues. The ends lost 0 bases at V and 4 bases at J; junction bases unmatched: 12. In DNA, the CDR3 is TGTGCCAGCAGCCAAGATCGAATAGCGGGATTGCGGGCAGATACGCAGTATTTT. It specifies CASSQDRIAGLRADTQYF.

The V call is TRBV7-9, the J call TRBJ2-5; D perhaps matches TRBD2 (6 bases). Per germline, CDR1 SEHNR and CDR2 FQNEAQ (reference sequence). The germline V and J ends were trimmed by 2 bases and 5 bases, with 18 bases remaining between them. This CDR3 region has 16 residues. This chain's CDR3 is CASSLILGSGRETQYF. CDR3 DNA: TGTGCCAGCAGCTTAATATTAGGTAGCGGTCGGGAGACCCAGTACTTC.

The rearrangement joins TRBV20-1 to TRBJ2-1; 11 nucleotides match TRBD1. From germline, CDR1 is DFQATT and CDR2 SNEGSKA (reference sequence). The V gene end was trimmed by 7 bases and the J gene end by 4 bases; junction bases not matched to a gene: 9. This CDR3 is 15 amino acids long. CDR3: CSGISGQGGYNEQFF. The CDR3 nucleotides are TGCAGTGGCATCTCGGGACAGGGGGGGTACAATGAGCAGTTCTTC.

CDR3 nucleotides: TGTGCCAGCAGTTTGGCGAGGGATGGGACCCAGTACTTC. Its translation: CASSLARDGTQYF. This chain joins TRBV12-3 or TRBV12-4 and TRBJ2-5; D is possibly TRBD2 (5 bases). The CDR3 loop spans 13 amino acids. The germline V and J ends were trimmed by 3 bases and 7 bases, with 12 bases remaining between them.

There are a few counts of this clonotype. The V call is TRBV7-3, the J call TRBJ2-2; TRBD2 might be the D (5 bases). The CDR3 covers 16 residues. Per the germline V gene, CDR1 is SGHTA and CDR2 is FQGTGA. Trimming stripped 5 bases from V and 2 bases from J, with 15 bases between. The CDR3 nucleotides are TGTGCCAGCAGCCGAACCCCCGGACTCAACACCGGGGAGCTGTTTTTT. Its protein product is CASSRTPGLNTGELFF.

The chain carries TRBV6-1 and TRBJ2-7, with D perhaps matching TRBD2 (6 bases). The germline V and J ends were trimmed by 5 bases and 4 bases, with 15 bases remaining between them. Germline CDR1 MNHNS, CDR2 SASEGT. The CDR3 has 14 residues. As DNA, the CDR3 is TGTGCCAGCAGTTACTCGAAGGAGGGATACGAGCAGTACTTC. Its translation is CASSYSKEGYEQYF.

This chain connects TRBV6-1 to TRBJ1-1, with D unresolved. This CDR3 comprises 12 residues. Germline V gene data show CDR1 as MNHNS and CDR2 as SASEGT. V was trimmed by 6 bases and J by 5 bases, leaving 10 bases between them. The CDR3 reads CASRVGLTEAFF. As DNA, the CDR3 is TGTGCCAGCAGGGTCGGCTTAACTGAAGCTTTCTTT.

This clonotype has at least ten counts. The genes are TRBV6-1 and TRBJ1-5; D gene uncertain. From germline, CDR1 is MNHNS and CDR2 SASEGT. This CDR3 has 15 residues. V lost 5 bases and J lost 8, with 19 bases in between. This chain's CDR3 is CASSPLVASSEPQHF. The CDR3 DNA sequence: TGTGCCAGCAGTCCTCTTGTGGCGTCGAGCGAGCCCCAGCATTTT.

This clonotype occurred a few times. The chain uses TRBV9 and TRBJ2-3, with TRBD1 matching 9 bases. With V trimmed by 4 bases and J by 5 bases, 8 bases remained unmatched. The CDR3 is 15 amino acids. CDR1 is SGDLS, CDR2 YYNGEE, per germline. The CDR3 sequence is CASSFRTGAGDTQYF. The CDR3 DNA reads TGTGCCAGCAGCTTTCGGACAGGGGCGGGAGATACGCAGTATTTT.

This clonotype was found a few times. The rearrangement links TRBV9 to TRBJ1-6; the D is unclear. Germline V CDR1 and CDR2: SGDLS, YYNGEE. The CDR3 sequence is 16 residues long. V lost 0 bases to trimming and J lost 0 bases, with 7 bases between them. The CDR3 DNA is TGTGCCAGCAGCGTAGGGAGTAGCTCCTATAATTCACCCCTCCACTTT. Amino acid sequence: CASSVGSSSYNSPLHF.

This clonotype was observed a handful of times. The CDR3 sequence is CASSYGRLNNEQFF. The CDR3 DNA is TGTGCCAGCAGTTACGGGAGACTAAACAATGAGCAGTTCTTC. The chain links TRBV6-2 or TRBV6-3 to TRBJ2-1, with a tentative D call TRBD2 (5 bases). CDR1 MNHEY and CDR2 SVGEGT come from the germline V gene. Trimming pared 2 bases from V and 5 bases from J, leaving 10 bases between. The CDR3 is 14 residues long.

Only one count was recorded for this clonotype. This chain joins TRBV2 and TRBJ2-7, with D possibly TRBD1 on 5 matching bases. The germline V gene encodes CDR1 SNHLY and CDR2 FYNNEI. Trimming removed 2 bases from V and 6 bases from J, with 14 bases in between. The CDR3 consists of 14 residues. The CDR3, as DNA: TGTGCCAGCAGTGAACTGGGGCGAACGGTCGAGCAGTACTTC. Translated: CASSELGRTVEQYF.

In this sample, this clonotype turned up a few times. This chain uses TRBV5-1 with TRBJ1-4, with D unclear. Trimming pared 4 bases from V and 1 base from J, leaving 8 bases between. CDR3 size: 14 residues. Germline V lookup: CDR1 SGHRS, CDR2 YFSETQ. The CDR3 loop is CASSRGVTNEKLFF. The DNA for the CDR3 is TGCGCCAGCAGCCGGGGAGTAACTAATGAAAAACTGTTTTTT. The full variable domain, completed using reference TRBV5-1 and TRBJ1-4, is KAGVTQTPRYLIKTRGQQVTLSCSPISGHRSVSWYQQTPGQGLQFLFEYFSETQRNKGNFPGRFSGRQFSNSRSEMNVSTLELGDSALYLCASSRGVTNEKLFFGSGTQLSVL.

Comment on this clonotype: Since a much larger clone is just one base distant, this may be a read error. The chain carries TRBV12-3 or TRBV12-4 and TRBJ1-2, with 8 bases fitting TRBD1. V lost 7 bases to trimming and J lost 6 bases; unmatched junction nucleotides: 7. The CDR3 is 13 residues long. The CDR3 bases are TGTGCCAGCACCACACAGGACAGGGATGGCTACACCTTC. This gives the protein CASTTQDRDGYTF.

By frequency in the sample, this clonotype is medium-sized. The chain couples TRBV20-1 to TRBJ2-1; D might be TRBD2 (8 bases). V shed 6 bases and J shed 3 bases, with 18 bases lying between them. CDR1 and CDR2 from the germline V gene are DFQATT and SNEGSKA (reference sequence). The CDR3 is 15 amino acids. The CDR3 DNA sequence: TGCAGTGCCAAGGAGGGGGCGGGGGGCTACAATGAGCAGTTCTTC. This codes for CSAKEGAGGYNEQFF.

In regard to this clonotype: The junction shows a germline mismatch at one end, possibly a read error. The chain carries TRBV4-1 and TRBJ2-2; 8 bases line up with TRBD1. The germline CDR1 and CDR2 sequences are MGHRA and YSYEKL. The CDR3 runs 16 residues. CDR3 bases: TGCGCCAGCAGCCGAGCAGGGGGCGTAAAGACCGGGGAGCTGTCTTTT. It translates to CASSRAGGVKTGELSF.